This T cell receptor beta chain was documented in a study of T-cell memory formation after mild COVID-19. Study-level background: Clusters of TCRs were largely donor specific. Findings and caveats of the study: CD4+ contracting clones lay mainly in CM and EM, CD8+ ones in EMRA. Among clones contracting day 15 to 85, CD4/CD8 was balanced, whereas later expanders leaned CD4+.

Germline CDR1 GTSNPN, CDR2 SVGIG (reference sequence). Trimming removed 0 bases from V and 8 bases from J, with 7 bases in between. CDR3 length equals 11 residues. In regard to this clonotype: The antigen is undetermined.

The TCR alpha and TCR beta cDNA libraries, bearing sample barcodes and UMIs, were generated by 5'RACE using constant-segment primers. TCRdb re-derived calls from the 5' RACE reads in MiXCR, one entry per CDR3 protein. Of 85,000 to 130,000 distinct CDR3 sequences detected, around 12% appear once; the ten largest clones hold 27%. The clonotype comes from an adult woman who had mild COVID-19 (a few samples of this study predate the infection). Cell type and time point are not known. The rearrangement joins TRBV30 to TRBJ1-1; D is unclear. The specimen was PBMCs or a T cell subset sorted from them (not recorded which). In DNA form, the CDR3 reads TGTGCCTGGAGTGTAATGGTGGAAGCTTTCTTT. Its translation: CAWSVMVEAFF.